This is a list of T cell receptor beta chains from one sample in a study of CD8 T cells in ankylosing spondylitis. From the 5' RACE reads, TCRdb called clonotypes with MiXCR, one entry per CDR3 protein. The sample records 150,000 to 200,000 distinct CDR3 sequences, 15% to 20% being singletons. The sample consisted of blood, either unsorted or a sorted T cell fraction (not recorded which). The source of these receptors is a male donor with ankylosing spondylitis or in good health (not recorded which). CDR3s include the opening cysteine and the closing phenylalanine or tryptophan. The order of the fields is J gene, V gene, CDR3 protein.

>TRBJ1-1|TRBV5-1
CASSLGSTEAFF
>TRBJ1-1|TRBV29-1
CSVNQNTEAFF
>TRBJ2-7|TRBV28
CASSLVGTGYEQYF
>TRBJ2-2|TRBV5-4
CASSRKSQGTGELFF
>TRBJ2-3|TRBV4-1
CASSQGWGGTTDTQYF
>TRBJ1-3|TRBV28
CASSLDRGKVGNTIYF
>TRBJ2-2|TRBV28
CASLQGGTGELFF
>TRBJ2-7|TRBV20-1
CSAMMPPGYEQYF
>TRBJ2-7|TRBV28
CASSTSGRASEQYF
>TRBJ2-5|TRBV5-1
CASSSGNLGETQYF
>TRBJ1-6|TRBV10-3
CAISGGTVNSPLHF
>TRBJ1-1|TRBV9
CASTRGGGDTEAFF
>TRBJ1-5|TRBV6-4
CASMVNQPQHF
>TRBJ2-3|TRBV11-2
CASSWGGHSTDTQYF
>TRBJ2-2|TRBV18
CASSPNAGGNTGELFF
>TRBJ2-2|TRBV10-3
CAIKVAGGPSTGELFF
>TRBJ2-7|TRBV3-1
CASSQRGSSYEQYF
>TRBJ1-2|TRBV5-1
CASSWDSYGYTF
>TRBJ2-7|TRBV20-1
CSVRDPSGYYEQYF
>TRBJ1-2|TRBV7-9
CASSLGDLDGYTF
>TRBJ1-1|TRBV10-3
CAISDVDRGGEAFF
>TRBJ2-3|TRBV4-1
CASSPRPWTSGSLGTDTQYF
>TRBJ2-3|TRBV20-1
CSARDEGPDTQYF
>TRBJ2-7|TRBV12-3/TRBV12-4
CASASAALSYEQYF
>TRBJ2-3|TRBV20-1
CSARDSWVAQYF
>TRBJ1-1|TRBV3-1
CASSPLDSNTEAFF
>TRBJ2-1|TRBV10-3
CAISESGPRDNEQFF
>TRBJ2-1|TRBV27
CASSYAGGRGNEQFF
>TRBJ1-2|TRBV5-1
CASSSEQANNYGYTF